Below are 10 T cell receptor beta chains sequenced from a single sample in a study of persistence of HIV-infected CD4 T cells. The stimulus was lysate of CMV-infected fibroblasts, 10 ug/mL. Sorting of responding CD4+ T cells relied on upregulated CD40 ligand together with CD69. Their cognate antigens are unknown. Sequencing used immunoSEQ version 4 in survey mode. Using immunoSEQ multiplex PCR, the repertoire was profiled, and TCRdb retains in-frame clones only, with some absent. Found here are approximately 5,300 clones, 55% to 70% of them singletons; the top ten hold roughly 40%. The sample was CD4+ T cells sorted from PBMCs after roughly 17-hour stimulation, taken from a patient who received antiretroviral therapy. The receptors were gathered from an adult man with HIV who was CMV-seropositive.

A note on this clone: Other nucleotide sequences in the sample specify the same CDR3. V usage is TRBV6-6 and J usage is TRBJ1-1; TRBD1 is a possible D gene (5 bases). The V gene's germline CDR1 is MNHNY and CDR2 SVGAGI (reference sequence). V lost 5 bases, J lost 6 bases, and 22 bases lay in between. The CDR3 totals 16 residues. Written as DNA, the CDR3 is TGTGCCAGCAGTCCGGGGGTGGGGGGGTGGAGGGCTGAAGCTTTCTTT. Its translation is CASSPGVGGWRAEAFF.

The chain recombines TRBV7-2 with TRBJ1-5; 7 nucleotides align to TRBD1. V lost 3 bases, J lost 4 bases, and 6 bases stayed unmatched. This CDR3 has 15 residues. Looked up from germline, CDR1 is SGHTA and CDR2 is FQGNSA. CDR3: CASSFSTGTNQPQHF. The CDR3 DNA reads TGTGCCAGCAGCTTCTCGACAGGGACTAATCAGCCCCAGCATTTT.

This sequence joins TRBV19 and TRBJ1-4, with D uncertain. Trimming pared 3 bases from V and 8 bases from J, leaving 10 bases between. The CDR3 extends over 13 amino acids. Germline-derived CDR1 and CDR2 are LNHDA and SQIVND (reference sequence). CDR3 loop: CASSMGWKEKLFF. The DNA of the CDR3 is TGTGCCAGTAGTATGGGGTGGAAGGAAAAACTGTTTTTT.

This clone appeared a few times. This chain links TRBV7-6 with TRBJ1-3, with unresolved D. V shed 1 base and J shed 2 bases, with 9 bases lying between them. CDR1 and CDR2 (germline): SGHVS, FNYEAQ. The CDR3 loop spans 15 amino acids. The CDR3 protein is CASSLEGGTGNTIYF. The CDR3 bases are TGTGCCAGCAGCTTAGAAGGAGGGACTGGAAACACCATATATTTT.

The rearrangement links TRBV4-2 to TRBJ1-4; 7 nucleotides line up with TRBD1. V shed 0 bases and J 8 bases; nucleotides not matched to a gene: 18. Germline CDR1 reads LGHNA; CDR2 reads YNFKEQ. The CDR3 has 19 residues. The CDR3 spells CASSQDHRTGEPGREKLFF. CDR3 coding DNA: TGTGCCAGCAGCCAAGATCATAGGACAGGAGAGCCAGGACGAGAAAAACTGTTTTTT.

The genes are TRBV11-3 and TRBJ2-7; D gene uncertain. Germline CDR1 reads SGHNT; CDR2 reads YENEEA. V shed 1 base and J shed 5 bases, with 9 bases lying between them. This CDR3 has 13 amino acids. CDR3: CASSLGDGDEQYF. In DNA form, the CDR3 reads TGTGCCAGCAGCTTAGGAGATGGGGACGAGCAGTACTTC.

There are a few counts of this clone. The V call is TRBV6-5, the J call TRBJ2-4; no definite D call. The V and J ends lost 5 bases and 5 bases respectively, with 13 bases between them. CDR1 is MNHEY, CDR2 SVGAGI, per germline. This CDR3 has 14 residues. CDR3 residues: CASSLGPMENIQYF. CDR3 DNA sequence: TGTGCCAGCAGTCTGGGTCCCATGGAAAACATTCAGTACTTC.

This chain connects TRBV30 to TRBJ2-1; no definite D call. Germline loops: CDR1 GTSNPN, CDR2 SVGIG (reference sequence). V was trimmed by 3 bases and J by 6 bases, leaving 12 bases between them. This CDR3 is 13 amino acids long. The CDR3 loop reads CAWRPRASNEQFF. As DNA, the CDR3 is TGTGCCTGGAGACCTCGGGCCTCCAATGAGCAGTTCTTC. Full variable domain (missing parts from reference TRBV30 and TRBJ2-1): SQTIHQWPATLVQPVGSPLSLECTVEGTSNPNLYWYRQAAGRGLQLLFYSVGIGQISSEVPQNLSASRPQDRQFILSSKKLLLSDSGFYLCAWRPRASNEQFFGPGTRLTVL.

The J gene is TRBJ2-5, the V gene TRBV7-2; 13 bases line up with TRBD2. Germline V CDR1 and CDR2: SGHTA, FQGNSA. This CDR3 region has 15 residues. The junction had 10 bases not matched to a gene; V was cut back by 5 bases and J by 10 bases. Here the CDR3 reads CASSPGLAGHLVQYF. The CDR3 DNA reads as TGTGCCAGCAGCCCGGGACTAGCGGGGCACCTAGTCCAGTACTTC.

The genes are TRBV9 and TRBJ2-5; D ambiguous. V dropped 4 bases and J dropped 0 bases, with 10 bases sitting between them. Germline CDR1 reads SGDLS; CDR2 reads YYNGEE. There are 14 residues in the CDR3. The CDR3 bases are TGTGCCAGCAGCCCCCTAGGGCACCAAGAGACCCAGTACTTC. This sequence encodes CASSPLGHQETQYF.